The clone carrying this T cell receptor beta chain was detected a few times. The data belong to a study of T-cell reconstitution after alpha-beta-depleted transplantation in children. Trimming took 3 bases from V and 0 from J; bases not matched to a gene: 10. CDR1 is SGHRS and CDR2 is YFSETQ in the germline V gene. The CDR3 is made up of 18 amino acids. Preparation of the TCRbeta library involved a method that used unique molecular identifiers. MiXCR, applied by TCRdb to the PCR reads, yields one record per CDR3 protein. The sample lists roughly 400,000 distinct CDR3 sequences, roughly 22% seen once, with 3.8% in the top ten.

The material was PBMCs from the stem cell graft donor, obtained from the stem cell graft. This receptor was identified in a human donor who donated a stem cell graft to a child with acute myeloid leukemia. This sequence joins TRBV5-1 and TRBJ2-3; TRBD2 agrees at 10 bases. The CDR3 nucleotides are TGCGCCAGCAGCTATGGACTAGCGGACCTTCTTAGCACAGATACGCAGTATTTT. Protein sequence: CASSYGLADLLSTDTQYF.